This T cell receptor (beta chain) emerged from a study of PD-1 blockade in classical Hodgkin lymphoma. Germline V CDR1 and CDR2: SGHVS, FNYEAQ. With 4 bases clipped from V and 7 bases from J, the junction kept 9 bases outside the gene matches. This CDR3 is built from 14 residues. All trial patients relapsed after autologous stem cell transplantation. Patients showed best responses of complete response, partial response or progressive disease. Method: immunoSEQ multiplex PCR; TCRdb's copy keeps in-frame clones and lacks some. This sample carries 20,000 to 30,000 clones, 81% of them seen once, and the ten largest clones take less than 20%.

This chain joins TRBV7-6 and TRBJ2-5; 7 nucleotides align to TRBD1. The sequence was obtained from a human donor with classical Hodgkin lymphoma. Sample: peripheral blood mononuclear cells (PBMCs), taken before the second cycle of nivolumab. CDR3 bases: TGTGCCAGCAGCTCCCAGACAGGGTCGGGGACCCAGTACTTC. As protein: CASSSQTGSGTQYF.